The 19 T cell receptor beta chains given below trace back to one sample, sequenced in a study of Graves' ophthalmopathy and Graves' hyperthyroidism. Amplification of the TCR beta CDR3 regions used RNA transcripts (as template). The authors performed first-round RT-PCR with HTBI primers and then a second-round multiplex PCR. TCRdb re-called the multiplex PCR reads with MiXCR, one entry per CDR3 protein. The sample records a few hundred thousand distinct CDR3 sequences, 15% to 19% being singletons. Sequenced: peripheral blood. Receptors were obtained from a woman aged 18-29 years with stable Graves' hyperthyroidism.

The chain joins TRBV6-2 or TRBV6-3 to TRBJ2-7, with 11 nucleotides matching TRBD1. This CDR3 is 17 amino acids long. Germline V gene sequence: CDR1 MNHEY, CDR2 SVGEGT. V dropped 0 bases and J dropped 4; count of bases not matched to a gene: 8. CDR3 amino acids: CASSYSTGQGARYEQYF. The DNA of the CDR3 is TGTGCCAGCAGTTACTCGACTGGACAGGGGGCCAGGTACGAGCAGTACTTC.

This clonotype was counted at least ten times. V gene TRBV18 combines with J gene TRBJ1-2; D not resolved. This CDR3 region has 13 residues. CDR1 is KGHSH, CDR2 LQKENI, per germline. With 8 bases removed from V and 6 bases from J, the gap between germline ends came to 16 bases. The CDR3 spells CASQGGNEDGYTF. The CDR3 DNA reads as TGTGCCAGCCAAGGAGGGAATGAGGATGGCTACACCTTC.

This sequence joins TRBV6-1 and TRBJ1-2; D is perhaps TRBD1 (6 bases). Germline V gene lookup returns CDR1 MNHNS and CDR2 SASEGT. The CDR3 runs 15 residues. V lost 2 bases to trimming and J lost 2 bases, with 12 bases between them. The CDR3 nucleotides read TGTGCCAGCAGTGAACTGACAGGCCCCAACTATGGCTACACCTTC. Amino acids: CASSELTGPNYGYTF.

This clonotype was picked up a small number of times. V is TRBV6-4 and J is TRBJ1-2; D is unclear. V lost 7 bases, J lost 0 bases, and 15 bases lay in between. Germline V gene lookup returns CDR1 MRHNA and CDR2 SNTAGT. This CDR3 is 15 amino acids long. DNA for the CDR3: TGTGCCAGCATTAGGTTTGGGCCAGCTAACTATGGCTACACCTTC. It translates to CASIRFGPANYGYTF.

Many counts were recorded for this clonotype. V usage is TRBV5-1 and J usage is TRBJ1-1; D unresolved. Germline CDR1 reads SGHRS; CDR2 reads YFSETQ. The CDR3 runs 14 residues. V was cut by 3 bases and J by 0 bases, with 9 bases left in between. The DNA of the CDR3 is TGCGCCAGCAGCTCGCCGTCGTTGAACACTGAAGCTTTCTTT. It codes for CASSSPSLNTEAFF. Full variable domain (outside the CDR3, taken from reference TRBV5-1 and TRBJ1-1): KAGVTQTPRYLIKTRGQQVTLSCSPISGHRSVSWYQQTPGQGLQFLFEYFSETQRNKGNFPGRFSGRQFSNSRSEMNVSTLELGDSALYLCASSSPSLNTEAFFGQGTRLTVV.

This clonotype showed up many times. Written as DNA, the CDR3 is TGTGCCAGCAGCCTCGTGGCGGGGCCGGGGGAGCAGTACTTC. This encodes CASSLVAGPGEQYF. The chain employs TRBV7-6 and TRBJ2-7, with D possibly matching TRBD2 (6 bases). Germline loops: CDR1 SGHVS, CDR2 FNYEAQ. CDR3 size: 14 residues. Trimming shortened V by 5 bases and J by 7 bases, and 18 bases separated the two germline ends.

This chain joins TRBV9 and TRBJ1-1; 11 positions agree with TRBD1. Unmatched junction bases numbered 9, after V lost 2 bases and J lost 3 bases. Germline CDR1 SGDLS, CDR2 YYNGEE. This CDR3 spans 17 amino acids. The CDR3 sequence: CASSVGDRGSWDTEAFF. CDR3 DNA: TGTGCCAGCAGCGTTGGGGACAGGGGGAGTTGGGACACTGAAGCTTTCTTT. Full variable domain (rest looked up from reference TRBV9 and TRBJ1-1): DSGVTQTPKHLITATGQRVTLRCSPRSGDLSVYWYQQSLDQGLQFLIQYYNGEERAKGNILERFSAQQFPDLHSELNLSSLELGDSALYFCASSVGDRGSWDTEAFFGQGTRLTVV.

This clonotype was detected many times. The chain links TRBV9 to TRBJ1-2, with D possibly matching TRBD1 (5 bases). Per germline, CDR1 SGDLS and CDR2 YYNGEE. CDR3 length: 14 amino acids. Trimming cost V 4 bases and J 4 bases, with 14 bases left between them. The CDR3 nucleotides are TGTGCCAGCAGCCCAGGGCAGGGATTCTATGGCTACACCTTC. Translation: CASSPGQGFYGYTF.

As concerns this clonotype: A junction boundary mismatches the germline segment, possibly from a read error. The chain recombines TRBV15 with TRBJ1-1, with D hard to call. The germline V gene encodes CDR1 LNHNV and CDR2 YYDKDF (reference sequence). The CDR3 is 13 residues long. The CDR3 protein is CVTSRHRNTEAFF. CDR3 bases: TGTGTCACCAGCAGACACCGGAACACTGAAGCTTTCTTT.

This clonotype was counted ten times or more. The V and J genes are TRBV6-1 and TRBJ2-2, with D perhaps matching TRBD1 (6 bases). Germline CDR1 is MNHNS and CDR2 is SASEGT. The V end lost 2 bases, the J end lost 5 bases, and 15 bases lay between the germline ends. This CDR3 has 16 amino acids. The CDR3 loop reads CASSELGQRKTGELFF. In DNA, the CDR3 is TGTGCCAGCAGTGAATTGGGACAACGAAAGACCGGGGAGCTGTTTTTT.

This clonotype was seen ten or more times. This chain uses TRBV19 with TRBJ1-2; 10 bases agree with TRBD1. J gave up 4 bases and V 6 bases, and 5 bases lay outside the gene matches. Germline CDR1 and CDR2: LNHDA and SQIVND (reference sequence). This CDR3 spans 14 amino acids. CDR3 protein: CASRGTGEAYGYTF. Here the CDR3 DNA reads TGTGCCAGTAGGGGGACAGGGGAGGCCTATGGCTACACCTTC.

This clonotype was recorded at least ten times. J is TRBJ1-2 and V is TRBV6-5, with a weak D call TRBD1 (5 bases). Germline loops: CDR1 MNHEY, CDR2 SVGAGI. V was shortened by 2 bases and J by 8 bases, with 9 bases between the two germline ends. The length of the CDR3 is 12 residues. The CDR3 sequence: CASSYGEGGYTF. The CDR3 DNA is TGTGCCAGCAGTTACGGGGAGGGGGGCTACACCTTC.

There are a few counts of this clonotype. The CDR3 sequence: CASSQDSRSPGQGGYEQYF. The CDR3 nucleotides read TGCGCCAGCAGCCAAGATAGCCGTTCTCCGGGACAGGGTGGGTACGAGCAGTACTTC. The chain combines TRBV4-1 with TRBJ2-7; 9 positions agree with TRBD1. V was pared by 0 bases and J by 4 bases, with 16 bases of the junction left unmatched. Germline V gives CDR1 MGHRA, CDR2 YSYEKL. The CDR3 runs 19 residues.

As concerns this clonotype: This sequence may be a read error, since a much larger clone differs from it by one base. The chain uses TRBV10-3 and TRBJ2-2; perhaps D is TRBD1 or TRBD2 (5 bases each). Germline V gene sequence: CDR1 ENHRY, CDR2 SYGVKD. This CDR3 region has 12 residues. In nucleotides, the CDR3 is TGTGCCATCAGTGAGGGGACCGGGAAGCTGTTTTTT. Amino acids: CAISEGTGKLFF.

This clonotype was found many times. This rearrangement joins TRBV6-1 to TRBJ1-2, with 8 bases that match TRBD1. This CDR3 spans 14 amino acids. Germline CDR1 is MNHNS and CDR2 is SASEGT. Trimming at V came to 1 base and at J to 7 bases, leaving 5 bases not matched to a gene. The DNA for the CDR3 is TGTGCCAGCAGTGAAGTAGCAGGGGGCGGTGGCTACACCTTC. This codes for CASSEVAGGGGYTF.

This clonotype was detected a few times. This may be a read error, as it is one base from a much larger clone. The chain couples TRBV7-9 to TRBJ2-7, with 7 bases aligning to TRBD1. Trimming took 5 bases from V and 3 from J; bases not matched to a gene: 4. This CDR3 contains 13 residues. Germline V gene lookup returns CDR1 SEHNR and CDR2 FQNEAQ (reference sequence). CDR3: CASSRDSFYEQYF. The CDR3 bases are TGTGCCAGCAGCCGGGACAGCTTCTACGAGCAGTACTTC.

In this sample, this clonotype turned up many times. The CDR3 nucleotides read TGTGCCAGCAGATCTAATAGCGGGGATGGCAAAAACATTCAGTACTTC. Translation gives CASRSNSGDGKNIQYF. V gene TRBV7-2 combines with J gene TRBJ2-4, with 8 bases matching TRBD2. Germline CDR1 is SGHTA and CDR2 is FQGNSA. V lost 6 bases, J lost 3 bases, and 10 bases stayed unmatched. The CDR3 has 16 residues.

This clonotype was observed many times. The chain combines TRBV6-4 with TRBJ1-1; TRBD1 might be the D (6 bases). This CDR3 has 17 residues. Per the germline V gene, CDR1 is MRHNA and CDR2 is SNTAGT. With 5 bases removed from V and 1 base from J, the gap between germline ends came to 20 bases. The CDR3 sequence is CASSHFYRASANTEAFF. The CDR3 nucleotides are TGTGCCAGCAGTCATTTCTACAGGGCCTCCGCGAACACTGAAGCTTTCTTT.

This clonotype was counted a few times. The rearrangement joins TRBV19 to TRBJ2-5, with TRBD1 matching 7 bases. Unmatched junction bases numbered 7, after V lost 4 bases and J lost 5 bases. CDR3 length equals 14 residues. Germline V gene sequence: CDR1 LNHDA, CDR2 SQIVND (reference sequence). The CDR3 nucleotides are TGTGCCAGTAGTAGGACAGGTCGGGGCGAGACCCAGTACTTC. Protein: CASSRTGRGETQYF.